Presented here are 8 T cell receptor beta chains from one specimen sequenced in a study of blood T cell repertoires in COVID-19. This table comes from immunoSEQ multiplex PCR, and its TCRdb copy is limited to in-frame clones, with some not included. The sample includes 70,000 or so clones, about nine tenths of them seen just once. The source material was peripheral blood. These receptors came from a young man with acute or convalescent COVID-19.

CDR3 nucleotide sequence: TGTGCCACCAGTGACGTGACAGGGGATGACAATCAGCCCCAGCATTTT. This translates into CATSDVTGDDNQPQHF. The genes are TRBV24-1 and TRBJ1-5, with 8 bases identical to TRBD1. V lost 4 bases and J lost 3; bases outside the gene matches: 7. The CDR3 totals 16 residues. Germline V gene lookup returns CDR1 KGHDR and CDR2 SFDVKD.

The chain joins TRBV19 to TRBJ2-3, with D perhaps TRBD2 (5 bases). The ends were cut back, 10 bases at V and 2 bases at J, with 16 bases in the middle. The length of the CDR3 is 14 residues. CDR1 is LNHDA and CDR2 is SQIVND in the germline V gene (reference sequence). The CDR3 nucleotides are TGTGCCACCACTAGTTTCGGGGACACAGATACGCAGTATTTT. Its translation: CATTSFGDTDTQYF.

The genes are TRBV15 and TRBJ1-5; the D is unclear. CDR1 LNHNV and CDR2 YYDKDF come from the germline V gene (reference sequence). There are 13 residues in the CDR3. Trimming shortened V by 5 bases and J by 9 bases, and 14 bases separated the two germline ends. In DNA, the CDR3 is TGTGCCACCAGCTCCTCTTTGGAGGGGCCCCAGCATTTT. It encodes CATSSSLEGPQHF.

The chain combines TRBV3-1 (or the pseudogene TRBV3-2) with TRBJ1-1, with D possibly being TRBD1 (5 bases). The CDR3 contains 14 residues. Germline CDR1 LGHDT, CDR2 YNNKEL (reference sequence). V dropped 2 bases and J dropped 4 bases, with 11 bases sitting between them. The CDR3 sequence: CASSQRRGITEAFF. DNA of the CDR3: TGTGCCAGCAGCCAACGAAGGGGCATCACTGAAGCTTTCTTT.

V gene TRBV5-1 combines with J gene TRBJ2-3, with 10 nucleotides matching TRBD2. This CDR3 region has 18 residues. Germline values: CDR1 SGHRS, CDR2 YFSETQ. The trim removed 2 bases at V and 2 bases at J, leaving 11 bases unmatched. Here the CDR3 reads CASSFSAGAGGTTDTQYF. The CDR3, as DNA: TGCGCCAGCAGCTTCTCCGCCGGAGCGGGAGGGACCACAGATACGCAGTATTTT.

The DNA for the CDR3 is TGTGCCAGCAGTCTGCCCTGTAGGAGGTACGAGCAGTACGTC. Its protein product is CASSLPCRRYEQYV. The rearrangement joins TRBV6-8 to TRBJ2-7; D perhaps matches TRBD2 (5 bases). The V end was cut by 5 bases, the J end by 4 bases, with 15 bases between. This CDR3 spans 14 amino acids. From germline, CDR1 is MNHGY and CDR2 SAAAGT.

V is TRBV7-9 and J is TRBJ1-1; TRBD1 agrees at 8 bases. The CDR3 has 16 residues. J lost 6 bases, V lost 1 base, and 10 bases had no gene match. The germline V gene has CDR1 SEHNR and CDR2 FQNEAQ (reference sequence). The CDR3 DNA follows: TGTGCCAGCAGCTTAGGGAATGGACAGGGAAGCGCTGAAGCTTTCTTT. It yields the protein CASSLGNGQGSAEAFF.

The chain joins TRBV5-4 to TRBJ1-4; unclear D gene. Trimming shortened V by 0 bases and J by 6 bases, and 9 bases separated the two germline ends. There are 14 residues in the CDR3. CDR1 is SGHNT and CDR2 is YYREEE in the germline V gene (reference sequence). Here the CDR3 DNA reads TGTGCCAGCAGCTTGGGTGGCGGGGATGAAAAACTGTTTTTT. Protein product: CASSLGGGDEKLFF.